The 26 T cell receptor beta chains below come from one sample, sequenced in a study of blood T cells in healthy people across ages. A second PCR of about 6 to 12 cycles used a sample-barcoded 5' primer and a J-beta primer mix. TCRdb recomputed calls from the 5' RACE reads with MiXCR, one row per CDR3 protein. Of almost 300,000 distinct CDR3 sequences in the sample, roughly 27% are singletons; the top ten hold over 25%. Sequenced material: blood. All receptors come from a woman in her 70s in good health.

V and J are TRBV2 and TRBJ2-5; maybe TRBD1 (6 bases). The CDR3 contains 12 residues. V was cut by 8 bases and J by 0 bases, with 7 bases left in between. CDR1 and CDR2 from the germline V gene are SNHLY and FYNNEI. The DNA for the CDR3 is TGTGCCAGCCACAGGGACCAAGAGACCCAGTACTTC. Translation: CASHRDQETQYF.

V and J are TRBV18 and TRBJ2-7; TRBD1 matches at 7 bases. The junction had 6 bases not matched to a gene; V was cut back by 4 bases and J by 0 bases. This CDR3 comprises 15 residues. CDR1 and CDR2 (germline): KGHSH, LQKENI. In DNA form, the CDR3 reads TGTGCCAGCTCACGACCGGGACAGAGCTCCTACGAGCAGTACTTC. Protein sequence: CASSRPGQSSYEQYF.

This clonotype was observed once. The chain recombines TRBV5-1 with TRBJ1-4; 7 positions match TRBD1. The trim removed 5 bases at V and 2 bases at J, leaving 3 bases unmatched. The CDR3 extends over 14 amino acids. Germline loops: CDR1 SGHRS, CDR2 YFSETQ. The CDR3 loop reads CASSTGATNEKLFF. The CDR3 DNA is TGCGCCAGCAGTACAGGGGCCACTAATGAAAAACTGTTTTTT. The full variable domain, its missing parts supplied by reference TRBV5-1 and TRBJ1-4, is KAGVTQTPRYLIKTRGQQVTLSCSPISGHRSVSWYQQTPGQGLQFLFEYFSETQRNKGNFPGRFSGRQFSNSRSEMNVSTLELGDSALYLCASSTGATNEKLFFGSGTQLSVL.

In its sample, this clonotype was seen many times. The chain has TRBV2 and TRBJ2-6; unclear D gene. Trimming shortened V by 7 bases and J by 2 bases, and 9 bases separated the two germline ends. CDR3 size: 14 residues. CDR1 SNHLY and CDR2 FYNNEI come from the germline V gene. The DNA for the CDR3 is TGTGCCAGCATTTCAACTCCTGGGGCCAACGTCCTGACTTTC. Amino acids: CASISTPGANVLTF.

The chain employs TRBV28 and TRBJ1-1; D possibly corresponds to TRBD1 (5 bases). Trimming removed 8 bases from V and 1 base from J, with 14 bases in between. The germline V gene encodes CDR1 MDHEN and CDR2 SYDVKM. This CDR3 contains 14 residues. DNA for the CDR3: TGTGCCAGCGGACACAACTGGGAGAACACTGAAGCTTTCTTT. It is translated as CASGHNWENTEAFF.

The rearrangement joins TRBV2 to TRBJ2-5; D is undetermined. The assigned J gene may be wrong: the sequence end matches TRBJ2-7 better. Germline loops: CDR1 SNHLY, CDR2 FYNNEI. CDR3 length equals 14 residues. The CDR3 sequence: CASVIGTHSYEQYF. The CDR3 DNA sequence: TGTGCCAGCGTCATAGGCACACACTCCTACGAGCAGTACTTC.

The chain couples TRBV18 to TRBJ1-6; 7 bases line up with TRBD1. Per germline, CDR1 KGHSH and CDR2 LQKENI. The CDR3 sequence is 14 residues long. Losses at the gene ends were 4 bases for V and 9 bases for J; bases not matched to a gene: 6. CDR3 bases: TGTGCCAGCTCACTGAACAGGGGCGGTTCACCCCTCCACTTT. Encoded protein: CASSLNRGGSPLHF.

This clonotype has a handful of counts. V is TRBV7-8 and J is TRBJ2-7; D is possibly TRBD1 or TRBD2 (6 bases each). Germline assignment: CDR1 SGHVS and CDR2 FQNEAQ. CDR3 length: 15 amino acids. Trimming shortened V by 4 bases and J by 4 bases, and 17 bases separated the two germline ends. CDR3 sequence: CASSSWGAGTYEQYF. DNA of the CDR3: TGTGCCAGCAGCTCTTGGGGGGCAGGGACGTACGAGCAGTACTTC.

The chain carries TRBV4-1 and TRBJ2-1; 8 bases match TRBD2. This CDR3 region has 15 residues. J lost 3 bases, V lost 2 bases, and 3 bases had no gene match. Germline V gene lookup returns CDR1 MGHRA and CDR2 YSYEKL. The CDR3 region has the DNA TGCGCCAGCAGCCAAAGTCTAGCGGGCTACAATGAGCAGTTCTTC. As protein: CASSQSLAGYNEQFF.

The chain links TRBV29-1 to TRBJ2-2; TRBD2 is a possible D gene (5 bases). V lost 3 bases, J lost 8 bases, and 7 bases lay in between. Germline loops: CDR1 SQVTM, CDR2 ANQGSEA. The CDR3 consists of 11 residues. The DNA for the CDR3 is TGCAGCGTTGAGTGGGAGGGGGAGCTGTTTTTT. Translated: CSVEWEGELFF.

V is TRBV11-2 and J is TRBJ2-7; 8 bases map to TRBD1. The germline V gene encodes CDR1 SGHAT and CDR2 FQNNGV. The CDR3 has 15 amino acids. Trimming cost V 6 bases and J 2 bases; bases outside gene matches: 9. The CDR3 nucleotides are TGTGCCAGCAGGACCTGGCAGGGGGCTCCCTACGAGCAGTACTTC. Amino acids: CASRTWQGAPYEQYF.

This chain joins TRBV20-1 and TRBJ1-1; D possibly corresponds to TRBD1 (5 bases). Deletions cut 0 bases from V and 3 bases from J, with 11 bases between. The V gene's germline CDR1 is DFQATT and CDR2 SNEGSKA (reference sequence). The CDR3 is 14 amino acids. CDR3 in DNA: TGCAGTGCTAGAGAGCAGGGCGCGCACACTGAAGCTTTCTTT. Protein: CSAREQGAHTEAFF.

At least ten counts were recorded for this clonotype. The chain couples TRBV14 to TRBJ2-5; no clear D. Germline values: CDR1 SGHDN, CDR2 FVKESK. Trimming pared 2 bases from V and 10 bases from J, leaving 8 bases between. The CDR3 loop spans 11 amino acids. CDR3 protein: CASSQSKSQYF. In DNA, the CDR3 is TGTGCCAGCAGCCAATCGAAGAGCCAGTACTTC.

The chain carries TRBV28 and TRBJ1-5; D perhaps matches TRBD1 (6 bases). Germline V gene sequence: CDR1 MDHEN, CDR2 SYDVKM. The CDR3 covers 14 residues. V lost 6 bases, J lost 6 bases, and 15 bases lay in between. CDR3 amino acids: CASRKGGSGQPQHF. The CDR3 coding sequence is TGTGCCAGCAGAAAGGGGGGGAGTGGTCAGCCCCAGCATTTT.

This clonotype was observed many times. Here the CDR3 DNA reads TGTGCCAGCAGTGCGACTAGCGGGAGGTCGGGTGGTAATGAGCAGTTCTTC. This translates into CASSATSGRSGGNEQFF. The chain joins TRBV6-2 or TRBV6-3 to TRBJ2-1, with 13 nucleotides matching TRBD2. The V segment lost 5 bases and the J segment 7 bases; nucleotides outside the gene matches: 11. The CDR3 has 17 amino acids. Looked up from germline, CDR1 is MNHEY and CDR2 is SVGEGT.

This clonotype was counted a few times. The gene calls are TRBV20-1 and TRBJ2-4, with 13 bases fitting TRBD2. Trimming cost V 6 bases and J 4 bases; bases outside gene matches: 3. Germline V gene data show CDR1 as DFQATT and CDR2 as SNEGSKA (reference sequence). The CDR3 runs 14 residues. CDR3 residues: CSARGLAGKNIQYF. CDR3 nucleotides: TGCAGTGCCAGGGGACTAGCGGGGAAAAACATTCAGTACTTC.

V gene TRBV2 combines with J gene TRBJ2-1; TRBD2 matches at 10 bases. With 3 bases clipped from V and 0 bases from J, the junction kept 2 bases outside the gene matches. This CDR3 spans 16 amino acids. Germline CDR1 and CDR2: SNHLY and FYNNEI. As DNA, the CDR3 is TGTGCCAGCAGTGAGACTAGCGGGTACTCCTACAATGAGCAGTTCTTC. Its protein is CASSETSGYSYNEQFF. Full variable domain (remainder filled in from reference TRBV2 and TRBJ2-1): EPEVTQTPSHQVTQMGQEVILRCVPISNHLYFYWYRQILGQKVEFLVSFYNNEISEKSEIFDDQFSVERPDGSNFTLKIRSTKLEDSAMYFCASSETSGYSYNEQFFGPGTRLTVL.

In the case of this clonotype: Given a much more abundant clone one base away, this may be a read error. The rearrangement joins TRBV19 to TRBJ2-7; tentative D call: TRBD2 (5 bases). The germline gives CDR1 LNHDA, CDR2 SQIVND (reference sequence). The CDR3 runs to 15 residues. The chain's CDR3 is CASSMAGMGSYEQNF. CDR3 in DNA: TGTGCCAGTAGTATGGCCGGGATGGGCTCCTACGAGCAGAACTTC.

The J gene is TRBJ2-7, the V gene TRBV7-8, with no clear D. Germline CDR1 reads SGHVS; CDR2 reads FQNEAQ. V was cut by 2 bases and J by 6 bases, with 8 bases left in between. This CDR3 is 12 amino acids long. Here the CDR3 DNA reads TGTGCCAGCAGCTTATCGTTAGCCGAGCAGTACTTC. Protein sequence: CASSLSLAEQYF.

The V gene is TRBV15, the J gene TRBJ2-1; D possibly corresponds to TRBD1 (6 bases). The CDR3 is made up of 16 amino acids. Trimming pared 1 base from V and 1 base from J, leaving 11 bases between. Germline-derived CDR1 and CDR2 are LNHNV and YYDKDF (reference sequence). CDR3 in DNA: TGTGCCACCAGCAGAGTCTTGGGGGCATCCTACAATGAGCAGTTCTTC. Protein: CATSRVLGASYNEQFF. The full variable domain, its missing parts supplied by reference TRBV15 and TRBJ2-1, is DAMVIQNPRYQVTQFGKPVTLSCSQTLNHNVMYWYQQKSSQAPKLLFHYYDKDFNNEADTPDNFQSRRPNTSFCFLDIRSPGLGDTAMYLCATSRVLGASYNEQFFGPGTRLTVL.

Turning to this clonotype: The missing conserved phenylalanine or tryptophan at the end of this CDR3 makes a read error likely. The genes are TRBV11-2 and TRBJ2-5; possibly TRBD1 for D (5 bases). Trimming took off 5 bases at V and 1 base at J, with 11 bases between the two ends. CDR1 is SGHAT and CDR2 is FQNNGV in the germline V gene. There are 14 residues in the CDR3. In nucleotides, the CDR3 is TGTGCCAGCAGCCCACAGACAGTCCAAGAGACCCAGTACTTG. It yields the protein CASSPQTVQETQYL.

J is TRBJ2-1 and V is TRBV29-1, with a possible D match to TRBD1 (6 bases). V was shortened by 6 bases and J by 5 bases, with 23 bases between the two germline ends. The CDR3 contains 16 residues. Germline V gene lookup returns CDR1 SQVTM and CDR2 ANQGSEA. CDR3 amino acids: CSVANVGAGVNNEQFF. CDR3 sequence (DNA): TGCAGCGTCGCGAATGTGGGGGCGGGTGTGAACAATGAGCAGTTCTTC.

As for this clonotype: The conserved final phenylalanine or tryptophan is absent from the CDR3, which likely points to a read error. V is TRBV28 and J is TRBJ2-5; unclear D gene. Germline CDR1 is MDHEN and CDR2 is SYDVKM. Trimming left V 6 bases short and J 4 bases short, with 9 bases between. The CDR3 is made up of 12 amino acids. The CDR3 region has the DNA TGTGCCAGCAGCCAGAATGTAGAGACCCAGTACTCC. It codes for CASSQNVETQYS.

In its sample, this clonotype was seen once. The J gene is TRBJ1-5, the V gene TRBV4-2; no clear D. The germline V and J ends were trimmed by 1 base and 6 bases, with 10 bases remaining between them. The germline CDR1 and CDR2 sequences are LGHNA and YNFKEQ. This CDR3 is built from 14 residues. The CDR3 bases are TGTGCCAGCAGCCAAGGTCAGTCCGGTCAGCCCCAGCATTTT. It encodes CASSQGQSGQPQHF.

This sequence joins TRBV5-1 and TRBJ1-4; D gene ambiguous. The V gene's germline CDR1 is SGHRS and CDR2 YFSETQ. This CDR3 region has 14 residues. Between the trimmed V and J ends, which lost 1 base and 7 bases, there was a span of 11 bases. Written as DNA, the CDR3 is TGCGCCAGCAGCTTGAGACCTATCGGTGAAAAACTGTTTTTT. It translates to CASSLRPIGEKLFF.

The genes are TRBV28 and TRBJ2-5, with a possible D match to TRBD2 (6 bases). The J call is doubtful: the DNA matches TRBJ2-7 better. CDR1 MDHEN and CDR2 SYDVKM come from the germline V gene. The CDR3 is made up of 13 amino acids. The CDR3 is CASRGGLASEQYF. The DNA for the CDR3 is TGTGCCAGCAGGGGGGGTCTAGCATCCGAGCAGTACTTC.